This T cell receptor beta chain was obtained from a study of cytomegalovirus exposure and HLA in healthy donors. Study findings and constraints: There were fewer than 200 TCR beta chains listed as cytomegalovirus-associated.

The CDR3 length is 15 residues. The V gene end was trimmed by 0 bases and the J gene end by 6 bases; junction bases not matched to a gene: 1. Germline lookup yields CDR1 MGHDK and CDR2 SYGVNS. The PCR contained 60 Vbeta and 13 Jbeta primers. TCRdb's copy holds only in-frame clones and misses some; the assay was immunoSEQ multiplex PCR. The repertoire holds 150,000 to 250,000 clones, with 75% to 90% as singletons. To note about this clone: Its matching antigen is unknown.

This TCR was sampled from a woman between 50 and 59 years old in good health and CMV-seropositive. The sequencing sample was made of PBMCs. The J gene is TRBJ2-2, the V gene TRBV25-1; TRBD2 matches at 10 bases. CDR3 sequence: CASSEYTSGAGELFF. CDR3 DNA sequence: TGTGCCAGCAGTGAATATACTAGCGGGGCCGGGGAGCTGTTTTTT.